The T cell receptor (beta chain) described here comes from a study of esophageal squamous cell carcinoma under preoperative chemotherapy. Sample time point: after preoperative PTX-NDP chemotherapy. Each CDR3 protein gets one entry after TCRdb re-called the PCR reads with MiXCR. Seen here are some 18,000 distinct CDR3 sequences, around 45% observed once, and the top ten hold about 29%. The CDR3 is made up of 16 amino acids. Germline CDR1 and CDR2: SEHNR and FQNEAQ (reference sequence). This specimen was collected from a patient given preoperative chemotherapy. The receptor was isolated from a human donor with esophageal squamous cell carcinoma. The donor label of this sample is uncertain. V and J are TRBV7-9 and TRBJ2-1, with D maybe TRBD2 (5 bases). The assigned J gene may be wrong: the sequence end matches TRBJ2-4 better. The CDR3 loop is CASSVLRGRSKNIQYF. The CDR3 DNA reads TGTGCCAGCAGCGTGTTGCGCGGGCGGTCAAAAAACATTCAGTACTTC.